This passage covers 18 T cell receptor beta chains from one sample sequenced in a study of T-cell reconstitution after alpha-beta-depleted transplantation in children. Unique molecular identifiers tagged the TCRbeta library. MiXCR, run by TCRdb on the PCR reads, gives a single entry per CDR3 protein. This sample has roughly 610,000 distinct CDR3 sequences, with roughly a tenth found just once. Sequences were derived from PBMCs from the stem cell graft donor, sampled from the stem cell graft. These receptors all stem from a human donor who donated a stem cell graft to a child with acute myeloid leukemia.

The rearrangement joins TRBV5-5 to TRBJ2-6, with D maybe TRBD1 (6 bases). The CDR3 totals 16 residues. The ends were cut back, 1 base at V and 1 base at J, with 9 bases in the middle. Per germline, CDR1 SGHKS and CDR2 YYEKEE (reference sequence). The CDR3, as DNA: TGTGCCAGCAGCTTGACGGACAGTTCTGGGGCCAACGTCCTGACTTTC. It codes for CASSLTDSSGANVLTF.

In its sample, this clonotype was seen a few times. The chain is built from TRBV20-1 and TRBJ2-5; 8 positions match TRBD1. With V trimmed by 4 bases and J by 9 bases, 7 bases remained unmatched. Germline-derived CDR1 and CDR2 are DFQATT and SNEGSKA (reference sequence). This CDR3 is 12 amino acids long. CDR3 sequence: CSANQGAGAQYF. DNA for the CDR3: TGCAGTGCTAACCAGGGGGCTGGGGCCCAGTACTTC.

This clonotype was seen many times. The chain recombines TRBV29-1 with TRBJ1-2; D might be TRBD1 (5 bases). Per the germline V gene, CDR1 is SQVTM and CDR2 is ANQGSEA. The germline V and J ends were trimmed by 1 base and 6 bases, with 9 bases remaining between them. This CDR3 has 12 amino acids. CDR3 loop: CSVEGQRNGYTF. CDR3 coding DNA: TGCAGCGTTGAAGGACAGCGGAATGGCTACACCTTC.

In this sample, this clonotype turned up many times. This chain links TRBV12-3 or TRBV12-4 with TRBJ1-2; D call uncertain. Trimming shortened V by 3 bases and J by 4 bases, and 15 bases separated the two germline ends. This CDR3 contains 15 residues. In nucleotides, the CDR3 is TGTGCCAGCAGTTTGGGGTTAGCTATAAGCTATGGCTACACCTTC. It codes for CASSLGLAISYGYTF.

The chain links TRBV12-3 or TRBV12-4 to TRBJ1-5; 9 bases agree with TRBD1. V shed 6 bases, J shed 6 bases, and the junction held 9 bases outside the gene matches. This CDR3 is 15 amino acids long. CDR3 sequence: CASRPTGGDGQPQHF. In DNA form, the CDR3 reads TGTGCCAGCAGGCCCACAGGGGGCGACGGTCAGCCCCAGCATTTT.

This clonotype was counted ten times or more. This chain connects TRBV12-3 or TRBV12-4 to TRBJ1-1, with 7 bases lining up with TRBD1. Losses at the gene ends were 7 bases for V and 12 bases for J; bases not matched to a gene: 14. This CDR3 is built from 13 residues. The CDR3 DNA reads TGTGCCAGCACCCAGGGGGAAGGGGCCCGGACTTTCTTT. Translating gives CASTQGEGARTFF.

In its sample, this clonotype was seen a few times. The chain combines TRBV6-5 with TRBJ2-5; no reliable D call. The CDR3 totals 15 residues. V was cut by 0 bases and J by 0 bases, with 8 bases left in between. The germline V gene has CDR1 MNHEY and CDR2 SVGAGI. CDR3 bases: TGTGCCAGCAGTTACTCGCGGCCGTACCAAGAGACCCAGTACTTC. Protein product: CASSYSRPYQETQYF.

At least ten counts were recorded for this clonotype. The chain recombines TRBV12-3 or TRBV12-4 with TRBJ2-1; perhaps D is TRBD1 or TRBD2 (6 bases each). V lost 6 bases and J lost 7, with 13 bases in between. This CDR3 contains 13 residues. CDR3 protein: CASSRQEGNEQFF. DNA for the CDR3: TGTGCCAGCAGCCGACAGGAGGGGAATGAGCAGTTCTTC.

A few counts support this clonotype. The chain employs TRBV20-1 and TRBJ1-1; maybe TRBD1 (6 bases). V dropped 6 bases and J dropped 4 bases, with 12 bases sitting between them. The CDR3 extends over 12 amino acids. Germline CDR1 is DFQATT and CDR2 is SNEGSKA (reference sequence). Here the CDR3 reads CSAEGVGTEAFF. For the CDR3, the DNA is TGCAGTGCGGAGGGGGTGGGCACTGAAGCTTTCTTT.

This clonotype was seen only a few times. This chain connects TRBV29-1 to TRBJ2-1, with 11 bases identical to TRBD1. This CDR3 region has 14 residues. The trim removed 6 bases at V and 6 bases at J, leaving 7 bases unmatched. Germline-derived CDR1 and CDR2 are SQVTM and ANQGSEA. CDR3 nucleotide sequence: TGCAGCGTCGCCGGACAGGGGGCTGTCAATGAGCAGTTCTTC. Amino acids: CSVAGQGAVNEQFF.

This clonotype appeared many times. The V and J genes are TRBV12-3 or TRBV12-4 and TRBJ2-1; D might be TRBD1 or TRBD2, each matching 6 bases. V was trimmed by 7 bases and J by 9 bases, leaving 19 bases between them. This CDR3 region has 14 residues. DNA of the CDR3: TGTGCCAGCAACCTACAGGGAGGATATGGTGAGCAGTTCTTC. Protein: CASNLQGGYGEQFF.

In this sample, this clonotype turned up many times. The gene calls are TRBV18 and TRBJ1-6; maybe TRBD1 (5 bases). Germline loops: CDR1 KGHSH, CDR2 LQKENI. The CDR3 spans 16 residues. V dropped 1 base and J dropped 7 bases, with 14 bases sitting between them. CDR3 residues: CASSPQGSLGNSPLHF. DNA of the CDR3: TGTGCCAGCTCACCACAGGGGTCGTTGGGGAATTCACCCCTCCACTTT.

In its sample, this clonotype was seen many times. CDR3 region: CAVSEGNTEAFF. CDR3 bases: TGTGCCGTCTCCGAGGGGAACACTGAAGCTTTCTTT. This sequence joins TRBV10-3 and TRBJ1-1; D uncertain. Per germline, CDR1 ENHRY and CDR2 SYGVKD. The length of the CDR3 is 12 residues. Trimming removed 11 bases from V and 1 base from J, with 11 bases in between.

CDR3 nucleotide sequence: TGCAGTGCTCGAAAACAAGAGACCCAGTACTTC. Protein product: CSARKQETQYF. The J gene is TRBJ2-5, the V gene TRBV20-1, with no clear D. There are 11 residues in the CDR3. CDR1 is DFQATT and CDR2 is SNEGSKA in the germline V gene (reference sequence). Trimming removed 5 bases at V and 2 bases at J, with 6 bases between.

This clonotype has only a few counts. The rearrangement links TRBV7-3 to TRBJ2-1, with D unclear. Germline V gives CDR1 SGHTA, CDR2 FQGTGA. The CDR3 covers 13 residues. V shed 4 bases and J shed 6 bases, with 10 bases lying between them. The CDR3 region has the DNA TGTGCCAGCAGCTCTCGACTTAGCAATGAGCAGTTCTTC. It specifies CASSSRLSNEQFF.

The chain has TRBV7-3 and TRBJ2-5, with 10 bases identical to TRBD2. Germline V gene data show CDR1 as SGHTA and CDR2 as FQGTGA. The CDR3 has 14 amino acids. V was pared by 2 bases and J by 5 bases, with 2 bases of the junction left unmatched. The CDR3, as DNA: TGTGCCAGCAGCTTAGTGGGACTAGCGGAGACCCAGTACTTC. It codes for CASSLVGLAETQYF.

This clonotype was counted only a few times. The J gene is TRBJ2-7, the V gene TRBV2; 10 bases are a match to TRBD2. The CDR3 is 15 amino acids. Germline V gene data show CDR1 as SNHLY and CDR2 as FYNNEI. J gave up 2 bases and V 7 bases, and 8 bases lay outside the gene matches. This CDR3 reads CASKEAGGPTYEQYF. In DNA, the CDR3 is TGTGCCAGCAAAGAAGCGGGAGGGCCTACCTACGAGCAGTACTTC.

This clonotype was seen ten or more times. The V gene is TRBV24-1, the J gene TRBJ2-2, with 7 bases aligning to TRBD1. Germline CDR1 reads KGHDR; CDR2 reads SFDVKD. The CDR3 consists of 14 residues. The V and J ends lost 4 bases and 6 bases, in that order; junction bases with no gene match: 4. CDR3 amino acids: CATSDAGGPGELFF. The DNA for the CDR3 is TGTGCCACCAGTGACGCAGGGGGTCCCGGGGAGCTGTTTTTT.